These T cell receptor beta chains were read from a single sample in a study of T-cell reconstitution after alpha-beta-depleted transplantation in children. Via MiXCR, TCRdb re-called the PCR reads, giving one row per CDR3 protein. The data show approximately 230,000 distinct CDR3 sequences, under 30% seen once. Material: PBMCs, mostly from graft donor cells, obtained 360 days after TCRalphabeta/CD19-depleted stem cell transplant. These TCRs come from a female patient between 2 and 15 years old who had a stem cell transplant for congenital amegakaryocytic thrombocytopenia, so the T cells may come from the graft donor. The CDR3 runs from the conserved cysteine through the conserved F or W. A D gene is named only where the DNA matches it firmly. Where a row states a size, it is once, few, many or the class of an expanded clone; other rows omit it.

size	V	J	D	DNA	CDR3
.	TRBV4-2	TRBJ2-3	.	TGTGCCAGCAGCCAAGACTGGACCGGCACAGATACGCAGTATTTT	CASSQDWTGTDTQYF
.	TRBV18	TRBJ2-5	TRBD2	TGTGCCAGCTCACCGCCGGGAGGAGGAGAGACCCAGTACTTC	CASSPPGGGETQYF
.	TRBV6-2/TRBV6-3	TRBJ2-7	.	TGTGCCAGCAGTTACGGTCAGGGCACCCACGAGCAGTACTTC	CASSYGQGTHEQYF
.	TRBV7-8	TRBJ2-7	TRBD2	TGTGCCAGCAGCGGGACTAGCGGGACGTACTACGAGCAGTACTTC	CASSGTSGTYYEQYF
.	TRBV12-3/TRBV12-4	TRBJ1-2	.	TGTGCCAGCAGTCAGATCGGGGGAAACTATGGCTACACCTTC	CASSQIGGNYGYTF
few	TRBV24-1	TRBJ2-5	.	TGTGCCACCAGTGATTTCAAGACGGACCAAGAGACCCAGTACTTC	CATSDFKTDQETQYF
few	TRBV24-1	TRBJ2-1	TRBD1	TGTGCCACCAGTGATCAACAGGGGGCAGGCAATGAGCAGTTCTTC	CATSDQQGAGNEQFF
.	TRBV4-1	TRBJ2-7	TRBD1	TGCGCCAGCAGCCAATGGACAGGAAGCTCCTACGAGCAGTACTTC	CASSQWTGSSYEQYF
.	TRBV20-1	TRBJ2-3	TRBD2	TGCAGTGTAACTAGGCGGGGGGAGACAGATACGCAGTATTTT	CSVTRRGETDTQYF
.	TRBV20-1	TRBJ2-5	.	TGCAGTGCTAGGGAATTCGGGGGCCAAGAGACCCAGTACTTC	CSAREFGGQETQYF
.	TRBV6-2/TRBV6-3	TRBJ1-2	.	TGTGCCAGCAGTTACAATGCGGGGCGCAGGCTGGACTATGGCTACACCTTC	CASSYNAGRRLDYGYTF
.	TRBV7-8	TRBJ1-4	.	TGTGCCAGGAATTGGAGGGGGTCGGAAAAACTGTTTTTT	CARNWRGSEKLFF
many	TRBV12-3/TRBV12-4	TRBJ2-5	TRBD2	TGTGCCAGCAGAAATAGCGGGGTCCAAGAGACCCAGTACTTC	CASRNSGVQETQYF
few	TRBV30	TRBJ2-5	.	TGTGCCTGGAGTTGGGCACAACAAGAGACCCAGTACTTC	CAWSWAQQETQYF
.	TRBV5-1	TRBJ2-3	.	TGCGCCAGCAGCCGGGAAGATAGCGGAGTGACGCAGTATTTT	CASSREDSGVTQYF
many	TRBV10-3	TRBJ2-7	.	TGTGCCATCAATGGGGGTTTTAACGAGCAGTACTTC	CAINGGFNEQYF
.	TRBV7-9	TRBJ1-1	TRBD1	TGTGCCAGCGAAACAGGGGGCTCGGTGTGGACTGAAGCTTTCTTT	CASETGGSVWTEAFF
many	TRBV12-3/TRBV12-4	TRBJ2-7	TRBD1	TGTGCCAGCAGTTTAGGCCGGGACAGGGGTTCCTACGAGCAGTACTTC	CASSLGRDRGSYEQYF
many	TRBV7-8	TRBJ1-1	.	TGTGCCAGCAGCCCGGTCTGGCTGGACACTGAAGCTTTCTTT	CASSPVWLDTEAFF
.	TRBV28	TRBJ2-7	.	TGTGCCAGCAGTTTGCATGGGGGAAGCTCCTACGAGCAGTACTTC	CASSLHGGSSYEQYF
.	TRBV20-1	TRBJ2-4	TRBD1	TGCAGTGCTAGAGATAGTCAGGGTTCGGACTTGGGACAGGTGCTAGCCAAAAACATTCAGTACTTC	CSARDSQGSDLGQVLAKNIQYF
.	TRBV13	TRBJ2-5	.	TGTGCCAGCAGCTCGGGGGGCGGGGAGACCCAGTACTTC	CASSSGGGETQYF
.	TRBV29-1	TRBJ1-2	.	TGCAGCGTTGAGGGGTCAGGGACCGAGGAAGGCTACACCTTC	CSVEGSGTEEGYTF
few	TRBV12-3/TRBV12-4	TRBJ2-5	.	TGTGCCAGCAGTCCTGGGGCCGCGAACACCCAGTACTTC	CASSPGAANTQYF
.	TRBV7-9	TRBJ2-7	.	TGTGCCAGCGGAAGGGGGGGAGAGCAGTACTTC	CASGRGGEQYF
.	TRBV20-1	TRBJ2-3	TRBD1	TGCAGTGCCACGAAACTGGGACAGGGTTTTCCAGATACGCAGTATTTT	CSATKLGQGFPDTQYF
.	TRBV4-2	TRBJ2-7	.	TGTGCCAGCAGCCAAGATCGGAGGTACGAGCAGTACTTC	CASSQDRRYEQYF
.	TRBV29-1	TRBJ1-2	.	TGCAGCGTTGAAGATCTGTCAGGGAACTATGGCTACACCTTC	CSVEDLSGNYGYTF
few	TRBV5-1	TRBJ1-2	.	TGCGCCAGCAGCTTGGAGGGCCAGTATGGCTACACCTTC	CASSLEGQYGYTF
few	TRBV9	TRBJ2-7	TRBD1	TGTGCCAGCAGCCCCATGTTTGGACAGGGCCCCTACGAGCAGTACTTC	CASSPMFGQGPYEQYF
.	TRBV12-3/TRBV12-4	TRBJ2-1	TRBD2	TGTGCCAGCAGGATACGGACTAGCGGGAGTCCTAATGAGCAGTTCTTC	CASRIRTSGSPNEQFF
many	TRBV29-1	TRBJ1-2	TRBD1	TGCAGCGTTGCAGGGGGCAACTATGGCTACACCTTC	CSVAGGNYGYTF
few	TRBV4-2	TRBJ2-1	.	TGTGCCAGCAGCCAATCGGGGACTTGGGTCCAGAATGAGCAGTTCTTC	CASSQSGTWVQNEQFF
.	TRBV7-8	TRBJ2-5	TRBD1	TGTGCCAGCAGCAGATCCCCGGGACAGGACGAGACCCAGTACTTC	CASSRSPGQDETQYF
.	TRBV6-5	TRBJ1-5	TRBD1	TGTGCCAGCAGTCACGGGACAGGGAGGATCGATCAGCCCCAGCATTTT	CASSHGTGRIDQPQHF
.	TRBV19	TRBJ2-1	TRBD2	TGTGCCAGTAGTATAGCCAGGACTAGGCCCTCCTACAATGAGCAGTTCTTC	CASSIARTRPSYNEQFF
.	TRBV6-1	TRBJ2-1	TRBD1	TGTGCCAGCAGTCCCCGAGGACAGGGGGACTACAATGAGCAGTTCTTC	CASSPRGQGDYNEQFF
few	TRBV10-3	TRBJ1-1	.	TGTGCCATCAGTGAGTCCGACGGCACTGAAGCTTTCTTT	CAISESDGTEAFF
.	TRBV30	TRBJ2-1	.	TGTGCCTGGACGAGTGCAGTTGGGGGCCCCTACAATGAGCAGTTCTTC	CAWTSAVGGPYNEQFF
few	TRBV4-1	TRBJ2-3	TRBD2	TGCGCCAGCAGCCAAGAAATAGGACTAGCGGACACAGATACGCAGTATTTT	CASSQEIGLADTDTQYF
.	TRBV6-5	TRBJ2-7	.	TGTGCCAGCAGTTCAAGGACAAGCTCCTACGAGCAGTACTTC	CASSSRTSSYEQYF
.	TRBV20-1	TRBJ2-1	.	TGCAGTGCTAGGGCCGTACGAGACTCCTACAATGAGCAGTTCTTC	CSARAVRDSYNEQFF
.	TRBV20-1	TRBJ2-7	.	TGCAGTGCCTCCCAATCGGGACAACCGGGGATGGAGCAGTACTTC	CSASQSGQPGMEQYF
few	TRBV7-2	TRBJ2-1	.	TGTGCCAGCAGCTTAGCGCGTCGGTTCTATGAGCAGTTCTTC	CASSLARRFYEQFF
few	TRBV7-9	TRBJ2-1	.	TGTGCCAGCAGCCGCCCCAGCTCCTACAATGAGCAGTTCTTC	CASSRPSSYNEQFF
many	TRBV20-1	TRBJ2-1	TRBD2	TGCAGTGCAACGATTAGCGGGAGTATATACAATGAGCAGTTCTTC	CSATISGSIYNEQFF
.	TRBV3-1	TRBJ2-1	.	TGTGCCAGCAGCCAAGATGGCCCGGGTGTGATCTTC	CASSQDGPGVIF